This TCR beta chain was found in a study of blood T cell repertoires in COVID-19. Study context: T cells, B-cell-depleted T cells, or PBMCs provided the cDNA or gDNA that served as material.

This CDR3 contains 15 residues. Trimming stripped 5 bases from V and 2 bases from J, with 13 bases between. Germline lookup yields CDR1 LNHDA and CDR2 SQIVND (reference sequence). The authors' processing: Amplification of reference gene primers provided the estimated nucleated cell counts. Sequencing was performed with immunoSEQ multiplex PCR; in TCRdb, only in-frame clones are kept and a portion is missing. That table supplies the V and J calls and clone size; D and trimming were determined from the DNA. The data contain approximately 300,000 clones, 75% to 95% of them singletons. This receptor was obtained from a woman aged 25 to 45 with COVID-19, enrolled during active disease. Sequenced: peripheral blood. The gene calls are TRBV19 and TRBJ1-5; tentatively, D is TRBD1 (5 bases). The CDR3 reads CASSYGREGNQPQHF. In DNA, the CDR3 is TGTGCCAGTAGTTATGGCAGGGAGGGCAATCAGCCCCAGCATTTT.